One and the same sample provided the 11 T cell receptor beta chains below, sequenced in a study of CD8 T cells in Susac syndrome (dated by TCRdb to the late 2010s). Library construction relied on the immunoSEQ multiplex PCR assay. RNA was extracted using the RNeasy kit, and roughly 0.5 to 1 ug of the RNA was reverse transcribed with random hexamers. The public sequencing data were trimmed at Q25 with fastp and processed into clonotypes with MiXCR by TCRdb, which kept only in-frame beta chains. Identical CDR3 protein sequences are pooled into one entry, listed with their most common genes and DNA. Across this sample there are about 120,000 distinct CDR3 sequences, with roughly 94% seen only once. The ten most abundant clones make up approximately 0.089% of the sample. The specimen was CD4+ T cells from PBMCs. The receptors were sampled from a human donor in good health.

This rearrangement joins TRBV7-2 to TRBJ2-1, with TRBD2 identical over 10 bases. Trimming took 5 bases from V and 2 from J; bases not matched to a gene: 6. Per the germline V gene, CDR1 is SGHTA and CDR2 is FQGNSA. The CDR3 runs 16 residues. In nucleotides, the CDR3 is TGTGCCAGCAGCCTAGGGACTAGCGTAGCCTACAATGAGCAGTTCTTC. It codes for CASSLGTSVAYNEQFF.

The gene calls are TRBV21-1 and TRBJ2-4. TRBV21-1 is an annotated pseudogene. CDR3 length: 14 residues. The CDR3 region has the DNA TGTGCCAGCAGCAAAGAGCTAGCCAAAAACATTCAGTACTTC. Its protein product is CASSKELAKNIQYF.

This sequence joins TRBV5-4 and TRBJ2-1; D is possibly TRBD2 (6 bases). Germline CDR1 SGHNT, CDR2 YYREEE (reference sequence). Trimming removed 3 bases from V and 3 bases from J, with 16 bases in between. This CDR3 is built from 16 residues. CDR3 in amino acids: CASSSNRGNDYNEQFF. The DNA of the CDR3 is TGTGCCAGCAGCTCCAACCGCGGGAATGACTACAATGAGCAGTTCTTC. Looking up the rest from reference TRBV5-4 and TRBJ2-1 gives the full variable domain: ETGVTQSPTHLIKTRGQQVTLRCSSQSGHNTVSWYQQALGQGPQFIFQYYREEENGRGNFPPRFSGLQFPNYSSELNVNALELDDSALYLCASSSNRGNDYNEQFFGPGTRLTVL.

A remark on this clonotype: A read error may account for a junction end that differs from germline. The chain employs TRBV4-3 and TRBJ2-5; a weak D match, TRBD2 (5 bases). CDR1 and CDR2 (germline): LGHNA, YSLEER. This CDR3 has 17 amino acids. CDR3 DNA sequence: TGCGCCAGCAGCCAAGATTTAACTAGTCCCTCCCAAGGGACCCAGTACTTC. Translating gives CASSQDLTSPSQGTQYF.

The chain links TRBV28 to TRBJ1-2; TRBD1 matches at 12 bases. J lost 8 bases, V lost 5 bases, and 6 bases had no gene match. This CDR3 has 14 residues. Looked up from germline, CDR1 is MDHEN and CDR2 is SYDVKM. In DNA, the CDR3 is TGTGCCAGCAGTCCGGGACAGGGGGCTTGGGGCTACACCTTC. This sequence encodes CASSPGQGAWGYTF.

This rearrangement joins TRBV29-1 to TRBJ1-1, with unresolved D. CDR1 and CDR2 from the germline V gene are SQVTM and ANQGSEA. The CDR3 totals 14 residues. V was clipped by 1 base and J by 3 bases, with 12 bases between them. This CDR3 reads CSVEGRVHYTEAFF. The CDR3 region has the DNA TGCAGCGTTGAAGGACGGGTACACTACACTGAAGCTTTCTTT.

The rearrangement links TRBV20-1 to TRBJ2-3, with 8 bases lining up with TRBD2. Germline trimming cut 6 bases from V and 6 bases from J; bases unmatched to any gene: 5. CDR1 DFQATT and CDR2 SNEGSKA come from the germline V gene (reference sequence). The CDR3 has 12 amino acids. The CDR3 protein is CSAKAGADTQYF. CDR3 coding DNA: TGCAGTGCGAAAGCGGGAGCGGATACGCAGTATTTT.

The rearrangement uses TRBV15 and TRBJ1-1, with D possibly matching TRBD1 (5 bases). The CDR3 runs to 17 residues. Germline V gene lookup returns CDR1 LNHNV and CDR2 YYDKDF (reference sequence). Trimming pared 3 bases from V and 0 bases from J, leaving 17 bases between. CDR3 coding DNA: TGTGCCACCAGCAGCCCCCCAGGGAATCTGATGAACACTGAAGCTTTCTTT. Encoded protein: CATSSPPGNLMNTEAFF.

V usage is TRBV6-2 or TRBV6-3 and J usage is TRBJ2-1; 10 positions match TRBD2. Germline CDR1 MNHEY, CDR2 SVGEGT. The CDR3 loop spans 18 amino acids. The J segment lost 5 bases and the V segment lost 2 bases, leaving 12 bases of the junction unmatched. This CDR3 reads CASSYLPLGLAVDNEQFF. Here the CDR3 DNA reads TGTGCCAGCAGTTACCTACCCCTCGGACTAGCGGTTGACAATGAGCAGTTCTTC.

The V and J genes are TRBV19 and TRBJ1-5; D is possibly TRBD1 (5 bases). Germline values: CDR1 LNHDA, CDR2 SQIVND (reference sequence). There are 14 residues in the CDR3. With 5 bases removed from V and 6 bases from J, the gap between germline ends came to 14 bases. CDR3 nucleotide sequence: TGTGCCAGTAGTCCAAGACAGTATAGTCAGCCCCAGCATTTT. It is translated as CASSPRQYSQPQHF.

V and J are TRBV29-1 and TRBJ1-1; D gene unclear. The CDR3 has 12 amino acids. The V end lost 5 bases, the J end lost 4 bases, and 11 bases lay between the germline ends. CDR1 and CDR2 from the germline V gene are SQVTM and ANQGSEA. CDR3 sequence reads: CSVFDGGTEAFF. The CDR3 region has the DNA TGCAGCGTTTTCGACGGAGGCACTGAAGCTTTCTTT.